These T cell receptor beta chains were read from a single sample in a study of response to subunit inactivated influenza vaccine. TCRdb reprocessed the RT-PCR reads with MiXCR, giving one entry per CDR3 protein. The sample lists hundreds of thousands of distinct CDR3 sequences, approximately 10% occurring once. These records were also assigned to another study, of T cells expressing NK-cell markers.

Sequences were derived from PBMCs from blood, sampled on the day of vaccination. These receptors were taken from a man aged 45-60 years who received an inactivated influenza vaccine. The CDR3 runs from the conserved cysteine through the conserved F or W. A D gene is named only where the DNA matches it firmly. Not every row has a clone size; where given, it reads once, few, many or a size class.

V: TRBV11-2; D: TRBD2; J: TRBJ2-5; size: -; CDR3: CASSFGLAGGWKTQYF; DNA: TGTGCCAGCAGCTTCGGACTAGCGGGAGGGTGGAAGACCCAGTACTTC
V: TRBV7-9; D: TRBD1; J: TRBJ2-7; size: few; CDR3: CASTQKQGDEQYF; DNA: TGTGCCAGCACTCAAAAACAGGGGGACGAGCAGTACTTC
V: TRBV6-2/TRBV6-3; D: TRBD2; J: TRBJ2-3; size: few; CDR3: CASSYLSGRSTDTQYF; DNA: TGTGCCAGCAGTTATCTTAGCGGGAGGAGCACAGATACGCAGTATTTT
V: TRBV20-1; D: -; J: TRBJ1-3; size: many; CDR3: CSARVGGPGNTIYF; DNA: TGCAGTGCTAGAGTCGGAGGACCTGGAAACACCATATATTTT
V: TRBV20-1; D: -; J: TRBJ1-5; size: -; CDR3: CSASGGAGNQPQHF; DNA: TGCAGTGCTAGCGGGGGGGCAGGCAATCAGCCCCAGCATTTT
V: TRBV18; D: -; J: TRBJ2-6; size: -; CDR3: CASSSNVRSGANVLTF; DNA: TGTGCCAGCTCATCCAACGTCCGCTCTGGGGCCAACGTCCTGACTTTC
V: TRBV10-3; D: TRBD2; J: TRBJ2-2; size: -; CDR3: CAISESSLRLAGETGELFF; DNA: TGTGCCATCAGTGAGTCTAGCCTACGACTAGCGGGAGAGACCGGGGAGCTGTTTTTT
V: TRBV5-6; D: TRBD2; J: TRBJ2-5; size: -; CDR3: CASSWTSGRAIQETQYF; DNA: TGTGCCAGCAGCTGGACTAGCGGGAGGGCCATCCAAGAGACCCAGTACTTC
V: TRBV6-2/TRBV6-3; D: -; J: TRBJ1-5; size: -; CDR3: CASSKETGAVNQPQHF; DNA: TGTGCCAGCAGTAAAGAGACAGGAGCAGTTAATCAGCCCCAGCATTTT
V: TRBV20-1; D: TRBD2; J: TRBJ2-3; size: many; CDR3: CSARDLRAGGLDTQYF; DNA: TGCAGTGCTAGAGATCTCCGAGCGGGAGGGTTAGATACGCAGTATTTT
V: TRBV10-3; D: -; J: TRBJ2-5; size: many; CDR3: CAISERDGAIQPLETQYF; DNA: TGTGCCATCAGTGAACGGGACGGTGCCATCCAGCCCTTGGAGACCCAGTACTTC
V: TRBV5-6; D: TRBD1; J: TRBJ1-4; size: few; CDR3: CASSQTGNNEKLFF; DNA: TGTGCCAGCAGCCAGACAGGGAACAATGAAAAACTGTTTTTT
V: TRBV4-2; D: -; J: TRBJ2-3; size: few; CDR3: CASSQELAVVDTQYF; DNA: TGTGCCAGCAGCCAAGAACTAGCCGTCGTAGATACGCAGTATTTT
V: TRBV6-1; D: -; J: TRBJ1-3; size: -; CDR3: CASREDNQRNTIYF; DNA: TGTGCCAGCAGGGAAGACAACCAGAGGAACACCATATATTTT
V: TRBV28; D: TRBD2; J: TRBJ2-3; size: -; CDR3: CASSLPAFGGRAEEITDTQYF; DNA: TGTGCCAGCAGTTTACCCGCCTTCGGAGGGAGGGCCGAAGAAATCACAGATACGCAGTATTTT
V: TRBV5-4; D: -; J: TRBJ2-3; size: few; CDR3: CASSLSPITDTQYF; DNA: TGTGCCAGCAGCTTGTCCCCCATCACAGATACGCAGTATTTT
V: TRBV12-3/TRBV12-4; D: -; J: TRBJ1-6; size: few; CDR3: CASRRQEPNSPLHF; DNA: TGTGCCAGCAGACGGCAGGAGCCTAATTCACCCCTCCACTTT
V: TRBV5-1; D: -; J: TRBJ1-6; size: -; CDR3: CASSLDRRSGSPLHF; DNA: TGCGCCAGCAGCTTGGACAGGCGCTCCGGTTCACCCCTCCACTTT
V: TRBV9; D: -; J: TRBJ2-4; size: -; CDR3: CASSRTNRENIQYF; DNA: TGTGCCAGCAGCCGTACTAACAGGGAAAACATTCAGTACTTC
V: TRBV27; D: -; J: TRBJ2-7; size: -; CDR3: CASSLRQRDYEQYF; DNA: TGTGCCAGCAGTTTACGACAGAGAGACTACGAGCAGTACTTC
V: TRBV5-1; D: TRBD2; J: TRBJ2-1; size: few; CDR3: CASSLGLAVLEQFF; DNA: TGCGCCAGCAGCTTGGGACTAGCGGTTTTAGAGCAGTTCTTC
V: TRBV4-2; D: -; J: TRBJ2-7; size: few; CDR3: CASSQEAAATEIYEQYF; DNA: TGTGCCAGCAGCCAAGAGGCGGCAGCGACTGAAATTTACGAGCAGTACTTC
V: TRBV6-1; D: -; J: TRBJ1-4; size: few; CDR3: CASSASRGQTEKLFF; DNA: TGTGCCAGCAGTGCCAGCCGGGGGCAAACTGAAAAACTGTTTTTT
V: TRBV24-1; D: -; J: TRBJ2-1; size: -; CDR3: CATSDVTTGTDSYNEQFF; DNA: TGTGCCACCAGTGATGTAACCACCGGGACGGATTCCTACAATGAGCAGTTCTTC
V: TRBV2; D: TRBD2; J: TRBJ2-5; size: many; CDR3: CASAGTMLVQETQYF; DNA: TGTGCCAGCGCCGGGACTATGCTCGTGCAAGAGACCCAGTACTTC
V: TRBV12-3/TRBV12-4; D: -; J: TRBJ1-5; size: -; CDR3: CASSFSGSSNQPQHF; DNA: TGTGCCAGCAGTTTCAGTGGAAGCAGCAATCAGCCCCAGCATTTT
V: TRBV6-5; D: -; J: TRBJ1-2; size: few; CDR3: CASSYSTGGGYGYTF; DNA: TGTGCCAGCAGTTACTCTACGGGCGGGGGCTATGGCTACACCTTC
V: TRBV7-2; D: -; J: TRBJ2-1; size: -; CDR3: CASSSNGGTQFF; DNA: TGTGCCAGCAGCTCGAACGGCGGAACCCAGTTCTTC
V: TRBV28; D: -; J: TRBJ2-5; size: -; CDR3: CASRAGQQYQETQYF; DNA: TGTGCCAGCAGGGCCGGACAGCAGTACCAAGAGACCCAGTACTTC
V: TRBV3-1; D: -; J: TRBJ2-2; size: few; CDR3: CASSQTQTGELFF; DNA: TGTGCCAGCAGCCAAACCCAAACCGGGGAGCTGTTTTTT
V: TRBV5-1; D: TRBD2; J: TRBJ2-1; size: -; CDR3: CASSKLAGGLSLELF; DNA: TGCGCCAGCAGCAAACTAGCGGGAGGACTTTCTTTGGAACTCTTC
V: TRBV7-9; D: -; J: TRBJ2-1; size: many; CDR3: CASSPTRSSYNEQFF; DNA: TGTGCCAGCAGCCCAACTAGGAGCTCCTACAATGAGCAGTTCTTC
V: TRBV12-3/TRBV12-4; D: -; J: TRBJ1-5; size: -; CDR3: CASSPLSENQPQHF; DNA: TGTGCCAGCAGTCCCCTCAGCGAAAATCAGCCCCAGCATTTT
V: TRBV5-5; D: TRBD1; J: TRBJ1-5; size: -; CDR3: CASSSGTGRGGNQPQHF; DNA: TGTGCCAGCAGCTCCGGGACAGGGCGTGGGGGCAATCAGCCCCAGCATTTT
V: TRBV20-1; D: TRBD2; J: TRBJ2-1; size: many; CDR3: CSETSGANNEQFF; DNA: TGCAGTGAGACTAGCGGGGCTAACAATGAGCAGTTCTTC
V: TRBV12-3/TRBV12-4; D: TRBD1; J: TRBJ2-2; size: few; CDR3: CASSLGQGYGELFF; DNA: TGTGCCAGCAGTTTGGGACAGGGGTACGGGGAGCTGTTTTTT
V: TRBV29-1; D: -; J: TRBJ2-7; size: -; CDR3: CSVEVTEQYF; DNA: TGCAGCGTTGAGGTCACTGAGCAGTACTTC
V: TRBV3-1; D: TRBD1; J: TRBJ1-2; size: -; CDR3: CASGNTGAYGYTF; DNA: TGTGCCAGCGGTAACACAGGGGCCTATGGCTACACCTTC
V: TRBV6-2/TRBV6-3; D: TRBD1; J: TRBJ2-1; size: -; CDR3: CASSYKQGEQFF; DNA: TGTGCCAGCAGTTATAAACAGGGGGAGCAGTTCTTC
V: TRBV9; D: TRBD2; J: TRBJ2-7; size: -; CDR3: CASSAGLAGGFEQYF; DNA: TGTGCCAGCAGCGCCGGACTAGCGGGAGGTTTCGAGCAGTACTTC
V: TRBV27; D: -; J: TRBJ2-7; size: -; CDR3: CASSFLTYEQYF; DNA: TGTGCCAGCAGTTTCCTTACCTACGAGCAGTACTTC
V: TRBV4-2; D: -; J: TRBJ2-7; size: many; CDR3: CASRGGYEQYF; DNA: TGTGCCAGCAGGGGGGGCTACGAGCAGTACTTC
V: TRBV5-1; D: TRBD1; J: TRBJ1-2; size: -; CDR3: CASSLGGLNRQGYGYTF; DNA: TGCGCCAGCAGCTTGGGGGGTTTAAATCGACAGGGGTATGGCTACACCTTC
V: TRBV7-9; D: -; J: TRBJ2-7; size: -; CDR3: CASSLVGRAGARYEQYF; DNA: TGTGCCAGCAGCTTAGTGGGTCGGGCAGGGGCTCGCTACGAGCAGTACTTC
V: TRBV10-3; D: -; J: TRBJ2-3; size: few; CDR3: CAISESATTDTQYF; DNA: TGTGCCATCAGTGAGTCGGCCACTACAGATACGCAGTATTTT
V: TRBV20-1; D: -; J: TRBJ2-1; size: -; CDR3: CSAKTAVGSYNEQFF; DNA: TGCAGTGCTAAGACAGCGGTTGGCTCCTACAATGAGCAGTTCTTC
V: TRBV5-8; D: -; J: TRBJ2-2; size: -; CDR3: CASRPSVGAGELFF; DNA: TGTGCCAGCAGGCCGTCCGTAGGGGCCGGGGAGCTGTTTTTT
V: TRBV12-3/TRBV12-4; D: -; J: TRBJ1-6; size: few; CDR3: CASSLDLLNSPLHF; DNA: TGTGCCAGCAGTTTAGATCTTCTTAATTCACCCCTCCACTTT
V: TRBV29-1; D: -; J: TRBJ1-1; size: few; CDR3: CSVVDTEAFF; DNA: TGCAGCGTTGTAGACACTGAAGCTTTCTTT
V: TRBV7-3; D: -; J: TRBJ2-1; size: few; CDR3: CASSLTHPDQGGAYNEQFF; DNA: TGTGCCAGCAGCTTAACCCATCCAGATCAGGGGGGAGCCTACAATGAGCAGTTCTTC
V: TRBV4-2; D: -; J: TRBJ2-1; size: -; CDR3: CASSQDLREWIYEQFF; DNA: TGTGCCAGCAGCCAAGATCTCCGGGAGTGGATCTATGAGCAGTTCTTC
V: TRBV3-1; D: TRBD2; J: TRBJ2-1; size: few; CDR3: CASSPPPGRGNEQFF; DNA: TGTGCCAGCAGCCCGCCCCCCGGGAGGGGCAATGAGCAGTTCTTC
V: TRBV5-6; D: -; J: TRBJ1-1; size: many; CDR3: CASSFDWNTEAFF; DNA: TGTGCCAGCAGCTTTGACTGGAACACTGAAGCTTTCTTT
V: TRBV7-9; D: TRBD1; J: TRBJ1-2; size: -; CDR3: CASSWTGDLNYGYTF; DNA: TGTGCCAGCAGCTGGACAGGGGACCTTAACTATGGCTACACCTTC
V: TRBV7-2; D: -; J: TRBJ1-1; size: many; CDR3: CASSLVRMNTEAFF; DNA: TGTGCCAGCAGCTTAGTCCGGATGAACACTGAAGCTTTCTTT
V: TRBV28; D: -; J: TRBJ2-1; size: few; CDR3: CASSGLRDHSAREQFF; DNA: TGTGCCAGCAGTGGCCTCCGGGACCATTCTGCCAGGGAGCAGTTCTTC
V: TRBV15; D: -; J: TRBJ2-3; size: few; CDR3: CATSRRTVDTQYF; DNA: TGTGCCACCAGCAGAAGGACAGTAGATACGCAGTATTTT